This T cell receptor beta chain derives from a study of shared clonotypes between healthy human individuals. Study-level findings and limits: The generation probabilities recorded for non-shared clonotypes fell below those of clonotypes shared by all four donors. Around 5% of naive CD4 clonotypes were common to several donors.

This CDR3 is 14 amino acids long. In germline, CDR1 is SQVTM, CDR2 ANQGSEA. V dropped 6 bases and J dropped 4; count of bases not matched to a gene: 5. Sequencing used immunoSEQ multiplex PCR; TCRdb keeps in-frame clones, though not all of them. In the table there are 850,000 to 1,200,000 clones, under 80% of which are singletons. The study separated CD4+ cells into CD45RA+ naive and CD45RA-negative memory subsets. As concerns this clone: What it recognizes is unknown.

The sequenced sample was memory CD4+ T cells sorted from blood. Subset noted: CD45RA-negative fraction. This sequence was found in a man between 18 and 29 years old in good health. The rearrangement joins TRBV29-1 to TRBJ2-3; 12 positions agree with TRBD2. The chain's CDR3 is CSVALAGGADTQYF. The CDR3 DNA follows: TGCAGCGTCGCCCTAGCGGGGGGGGCAGATACGCAGTATTTT.